This entry is about one T cell receptor beta chain. Its antigen remains unidentified. Primers for the PCR totalled 60 Vbeta and 13 Jbeta. In the authors' workflow: Roughly 80 million unique TCR beta chains, roughly 11 million of them shared, were counted by a later analysis. Produced via immunoSEQ multiplex PCR; TCRdb's table is partial and in-frame only. The V and J calls and clone size come from that table; D and trimming were worked out from the DNA. The sample contains about 98,000 clones, approximately 80% of which appear only once. This sample is drawn from a study of cytomegalovirus exposure and HLA in healthy donors. Broader study findings: Productive rates of about 90% or about 30% were seen for most TCR beta V segments in an earlier analysis. DRB1 showed the most TCR associations and HLA-C the fewest in a later analysis, as rates varied by HLA locus. Later analysis associated a missense DCLRE1C variant with TCR beta V- and J-gene trimming.

The CDR3 contains 15 residues. Germline V CDR1 and CDR2: LNHDA, SQIVND (reference sequence). V was clipped by 5 bases and J by 3 bases; unmatched bases: 8. The chain uses TRBV19 and TRBJ2-7, with 9 bases identical to TRBD1. The receptor's source is a man aged 60 to 75 in good health and CMV-seropositive. Sequencing input: PBMCs. CDR3 amino acids: CASSPTGTGFYEQYF. The CDR3 DNA follows: TGTGCCAGTAGTCCCACCGGGACAGGGTTCTACGAGCAGTACTTC.